These 4 T cell receptor beta chains were all obtained from the same sample, sequenced in a study of blood T cell repertoires in COVID-19. The method was immunoSEQ multiplex PCR; TCRdb's version includes in-frame clones alone and lacks a portion of them. The sample contains roughly 430,000 clones, 70% to 90% of which appear only once. Source material: PBMCs or T cells enriched from blood (not recorded which). The receptors were gathered from a woman between 18 and 29 years old who had been exposed to COVID-19.

The chain has TRBV10-3 and TRBJ1-5, with 8 bases aligning to TRBD1. This CDR3 spans 18 amino acids. The germline CDR1 and CDR2 sequences are ENHRY and SYGVKD. Losses at the gene ends were 0 bases for V and 9 bases for J; bases not matched to a gene: 16. The CDR3: CAISESSLGTGPKGPQHF. The CDR3 DNA is TGTGCCATCAGTGAGTCTAGTCTCGGGACAGGACCTAAGGGGCCCCAGCATTTT.

The chain links TRBV2 to TRBJ1-1, with 8 bases fitting TRBD1. After removal of 5 bases from V and 5 bases from J, the junction contained 4 bases not matched to a gene. Germline V gene data show CDR1 as SNHLY and CDR2 as FYNNEI. The CDR3 is made up of 13 amino acids. The DNA for the CDR3 is TGTGCCAGCAGTATAGACAGGGGAACTGAAGCTTTCTTT. Residues: CASSIDRGTEAFF.

The rearrangement links TRBV18 to TRBJ2-1; D may be TRBD1 (6 bases). Germline CDR1 KGHSH, CDR2 LQKENI. Trimming took off 6 bases at V and 5 bases at J, with 17 bases between the two ends. The CDR3 is made up of 15 amino acids. CDR3: CASSPMWTADNEQFF. In nucleotides, the CDR3 is TGTGCCAGCTCCCCCATGTGGACAGCGGACAATGAGCAGTTCTTC.

The genes are TRBV27 and TRBJ1-2; D unresolved. The CDR3 contains 18 residues. Germline V gives CDR1 MNHEY, CDR2 SMNVEV (reference sequence). The V and J ends lost 4 bases and 2 bases respectively, with 23 bases between them. CDR3: CASSSHWAGLTPNYGYTF. In DNA form, the CDR3 reads TGTGCCAGCAGTTCCCATTGGGCAGGTCTAACCCCAAACTATGGCTACACCTTC.